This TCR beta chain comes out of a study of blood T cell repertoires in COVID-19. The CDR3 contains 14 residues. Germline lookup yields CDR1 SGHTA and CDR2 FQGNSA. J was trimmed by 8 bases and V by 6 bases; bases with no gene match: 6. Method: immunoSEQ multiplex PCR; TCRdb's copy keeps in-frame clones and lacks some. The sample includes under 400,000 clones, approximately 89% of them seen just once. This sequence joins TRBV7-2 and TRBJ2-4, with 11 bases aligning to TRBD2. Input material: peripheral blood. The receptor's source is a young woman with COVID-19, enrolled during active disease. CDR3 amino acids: CASSLLAGEDIQYF. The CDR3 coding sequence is TGTGCCAGCAGTTTACTAGCGGGGGAGGACATTCAGTACTTC.